The 14 T cell receptor beta chains listed next were all sequenced from one sample in a study of T cells in localized non-small cell lung cancer. TCRdb's copy holds only in-frame clones and misses some; the assay was immunoSEQ multiplex PCR. The sample carries tens of thousands of clones, approximately 88% recorded once. This material consisted of peripheral blood, taken before any cancer treatment. These receptors were taken from a female donor over 55 with stage I lung adenocarcinoma.

V usage is TRBV5-4 and J usage is TRBJ1-1, with D tentatively TRBD1 (6 bases). The CDR3 has 16 residues. Germline V CDR1 and CDR2: SGHNT, YYREEE (reference sequence). The germline V and J ends were trimmed by 3 bases and 2 bases, with 17 bases remaining between them. Here the CDR3 reads CASSSRLTGGNTEAFF. DNA of the CDR3: TGTGCCAGCAGCTCCCGTTTGACAGGAGGTAACACTGAAGCTTTCTTT.

The V call is TRBV9, the J call TRBJ2-1, with 10 bases identical to TRBD1. This CDR3 comprises 16 residues. Germline CDR1 SGDLS, CDR2 YYNGEE. The V gene end was trimmed by 4 bases and the J gene end by 3 bases; junction bases not matched to a gene: 7. The CDR3 protein is CASSPSGQGLYNEQFF. The CDR3 DNA follows: TGTGCCAGCAGCCCCTCGGGACAGGGGCTCTACAATGAGCAGTTCTTC.

This chain connects TRBV7-2 to TRBJ1-4; tentatively, D is TRBD1 (6 bases). V dropped 5 bases and J dropped 5 bases, with 18 bases sitting between them. The CDR3 contains 16 residues. From germline, CDR1 is SGHTA and CDR2 FQGNSA. CDR3 sequence reads: CASSPGTPRGNEKLFF. The CDR3 nucleotides read TGTGCCAGCAGCCCAGGGACTCCAAGGGGGAATGAAAAACTGTTTTTT.

The chain's CDR3 is CSATRTGDNEQFF. CDR3 nucleotide sequence: TGCAGCGCCACTAGGACAGGGGACAATGAGCAGTTCTTC. The chain employs TRBV29-1 and TRBJ2-1, with 9 bases identical to TRBD1. V shed 7 bases, J shed 5 bases, and the junction held 6 bases outside the gene matches. The CDR3 sequence is 13 residues long. The germline gives CDR1 SQVTM, CDR2 ANQGSEA.

The chain couples TRBV6-6 to TRBJ2-5; possibly TRBD2 for D (7 bases). Germline CDR1 and CDR2: MNHNY and SVGAGI (reference sequence). The CDR3 has 16 residues. Trimming cost V 8 bases and J 4 bases, with 23 bases left between them. CDR3 DNA sequence: TGTGCCAGCGCCCCCCTAGGGGGAGGGCCCCGAGAGACCCAGTACTTC. As protein: CASAPLGGGPRETQYF.

This clone appeared a single time. V usage is TRBV2 and J usage is TRBJ1-4; unclear D gene. The CDR3 is made up of 15 amino acids. Germline V gene data show CDR1 as SNHLY and CDR2 as FYNNEI. Trimming took 1 base from V and 4 from J, leaving 10 bases between them. The CDR3 spells CASSEGRSHNEKLFF. CDR3 sequence (DNA): TGTGCCAGCAGTGAAGGGCGAAGCCATAATGAAAAACTGTTTTTT.

This chain joins TRBV5-1 and TRBJ1-2; D may be TRBD1 (5 bases). The V end was cut by 4 bases, the J end by 4 bases, with 14 bases between. The length of the CDR3 is 14 residues. Germline loops: CDR1 SGHRS, CDR2 YFSETQ. CDR3 protein: CASSPSGALYGYTF. The CDR3 DNA reads TGCGCCAGCAGCCCATCCGGGGCCCTCTATGGCTACACCTTC.

This clone was observed a handful of times. The chain is built from TRBV7-3 and TRBJ2-5; 14 bases match TRBD2. The CDR3 has 16 residues. Germline values: CDR1 SGHTA, CDR2 FQGTGA. V was pared by 6 bases and J by 2 bases, with 5 bases of the junction left unmatched. In DNA, the CDR3 is TGTGCCAGCAGGACTAGCGGGAGGGCCGGGCAAGAGACCCAGTACTTC. As protein: CASRTSGRAGQETQYF.

The chain's CDR3 is CASSLGTGAYNEQFF. As DNA, the CDR3 is TGTGCCAGCAGCTTAGGGACGGGGGCCTACAATGAGCAGTTCTTC. The rearrangement joins TRBV5-8 to TRBJ2-1, with D possibly being TRBD2 (6 bases). Germline CDR1 SGHTS, CDR2 YDEGEE. Deletions cut 2 bases from V and 2 bases from J, with 11 bases between. The CDR3 is made up of 15 amino acids.

The chain uses TRBV15 and TRBJ1-1, with D perhaps TRBD1 (5 bases). The CDR3 is made up of 15 amino acids. Trimming removed 1 base from V and 5 bases from J, with 14 bases in between. Germline loops: CDR1 LNHNV, CDR2 YYDKDF (reference sequence). This chain's CDR3 is CATSRGGGIGTEAFF. CDR3 DNA: TGTGCCACCAGCAGAGGCGGGGGTATTGGAACTGAAGCTTTCTTT.

This chain links TRBV5-1 with TRBJ1-4; D gene ambiguous. CDR1 is SGHRS and CDR2 is YFSETQ in the germline V gene. V was shortened by 0 bases and J by 4 bases, with 10 bases between the two germline ends. The CDR3 is 15 amino acids. CDR3 in DNA: TGCGCCAGCAGCTTGGGGGCGGAAGGTAATGAAAAACTGTTTTTT. It encodes CASSLGAEGNEKLFF.

This clone has only a few counts. The rearrangement joins TRBV6-1 to TRBJ1-5; 7 nucleotides agree with TRBD1. Germline CDR1 reads MNHNS; CDR2 reads SASEGT. V dropped 4 bases and J dropped 15; count of bases not matched to a gene: 6. CDR3 length equals 11 residues. CDR3 protein: CASSVQGYPHF. Here the CDR3 DNA reads TGTGCCAGCAGTGTACAGGGGTATCCGCATTTT.

As DNA, the CDR3 is TGTGCCAGCACTGGTCCAGCGGGGGGGTTCGGGGAGACCCAGTACTTC. It encodes CASTGPAGGFGETQYF. J is TRBJ2-5 and V is TRBV2; 10 bases align to TRBD2. The CDR3 runs 16 residues. Germline trimming cut 7 bases from V and 5 bases from J; bases unmatched to any gene: 13. Germline-derived CDR1 and CDR2 are SNHLY and FYNNEI.

The rearrangement links TRBV5-6 to TRBJ2-5; 10 bases agree with TRBD2. J gave up 5 bases and V 0 bases, and 13 bases lay outside the gene matches. Germline V gene lookup returns CDR1 SGHDT and CDR2 YYEEEE. The CDR3 length is 18 residues. The CDR3 DNA follows: TGTGCCAGCAGCTTGGCCAAGGACGTAGCGGGGGGTTGGGAGACCCAGTACTTC. Translation gives CASSLAKDVAGGWETQYF.